These 29 T cell receptor beta chains originate from one sample sequenced in a study of OX40 agonist ivuxolimab in advanced cancers. TCRdb's copy holds only in-frame clones and misses some; the assay was immunoSEQ multiplex PCR. The sample gives tens of thousands of clones, 75% to 95% of which show up once; less than 0.6% is in the top ten. The sample was CD4+ or CD8+ T cells sorted from blood, taken in a trial of the OX40 agonist ivuxolimab. These receptor sequences come from an adult with an advanced solid tumor such as melanoma, head and neck, liver or kidney cancer.

This clone was detected once. The chain combines TRBV7-2 with TRBJ1-5; D unclear. V was pared by 5 bases and J by 3 bases, with 14 bases between. The CDR3 consists of 15 residues. Germline V gene sequence: CDR1 SGHTA, CDR2 FQGNSA. For the CDR3, the DNA is TGTGCCAGCAGCCTAACGGTGCAGAACAATCAGCCCCAGCATTTT. Amino acids: CASSLTVQNNQPQHF.

The chain joins TRBV19 to TRBJ1-2, with D uncertain. CDR1 LNHDA and CDR2 SQIVND come from the germline V gene (reference sequence). The ends were cut back, 5 bases at V and 4 bases at J, with 11 bases in the middle. CDR3 size: 13 residues. The CDR3 loop is CASSAVTVYGYTF. The CDR3 coding sequence is TGTGCCAGTAGTGCAGTGACGGTCTATGGCTACACCTTC.

The V call is TRBV6-1, the J call TRBJ1-5; D is uncertain. Germline values: CDR1 MNHNS, CDR2 SASEGT. CDR3 size: 14 residues. The V end lost 4 bases, the J end lost 7 bases, and 14 bases lay between the germline ends. The CDR3 sequence: CASSVSRSNQPQHF. The CDR3 DNA reads TGTGCCAGCAGTGTATCCAGGTCTAACCAGCCCCAGCATTTT.

V usage is TRBV30 and J usage is TRBJ1-5; no reliable D call. V was trimmed by 0 bases and J by 3 bases, leaving 9 bases between them. CDR3 length: 14 amino acids. Germline assignment: CDR1 GTSNPN and CDR2 SVGIG (reference sequence). DNA for the CDR3: TGTGCCTGGAGTGTAGGGCAGTCCAATCAGCCCCAGCATTTT. This gives the protein CAWSVGQSNQPQHF.

The chain is built from TRBV19 and TRBJ2-5, with TRBD2 identical over 7 bases. Germline loops: CDR1 LNHDA, CDR2 SQIVND (reference sequence). The CDR3 loop spans 15 amino acids. After removal of 6 bases from V and 4 bases from J, the junction contained 11 bases not matched to a gene. The CDR3 sequence is CASSTQGASGETQYF. The CDR3 bases are TGTGCCAGTAGCACACAAGGGGCTAGCGGAGAGACCCAGTACTTC. The full variable domain, completed using reference TRBV19 and TRBJ2-5, is DGGITQSPKYLFRKEGQNVTLSCEQNLNHDAMYWYRQDPGQGLRLIYYSQIVNDFQKGDIAEGYSVSREKKESFPLTVTSAQKNPTAFYLCASSTQGASGETQYFGPGTRLLVL.

This sequence joins TRBV19 and TRBJ2-5, with TRBD2 identical over 12 bases. Germline V gene data show CDR1 as LNHDA and CDR2 as SQIVND (reference sequence). V dropped 4 bases and J dropped 5; count of bases not matched to a gene: 5. The CDR3 consists of 15 residues. For the CDR3, the DNA is TGTGCCAGTAGTACGACTAGCGGGAGTAGGGAGACCCAGTACTTC. Translation: CASSTTSGSRETQYF.

The V and J genes are TRBV4-3 and TRBJ2-1, with a possible D match to TRBD2 (5 bases). The CDR3 consists of 13 residues. V was trimmed by 1 base and J by 9 bases, leaving 10 bases between them. Germline V CDR1 and CDR2: LGHNA, YSLEER. The CDR3: CASSQGLSVEQFF. The CDR3 nucleotides read TGCGCCAGCAGCCAAGGTCTTAGCGTTGAGCAGTTCTTC.

V and J are TRBV7-2 and TRBJ2-3; D uncertain. V lost 1 base to trimming and J lost 5 bases, with 4 bases between them. This CDR3 contains 12 residues. Germline CDR1 reads SGHTA; CDR2 reads FQGNSA. The DNA for the CDR3 is TGTGCCAGCAGCTTAGTAAAAGATACGCAGTATTTT. This translates into CASSLVKDTQYF.

The chain recombines TRBV5-1 with TRBJ2-3; 7 positions agree with TRBD2. CDR3 length: 17 amino acids. The V gene end was trimmed by 0 bases and the J gene end by 1 base; junction bases not matched to a gene: 8. The germline V gene encodes CDR1 SGHRS and CDR2 YFSETQ. CDR3 protein: CASSLAPSAGGTDTQYF. CDR3 nucleotide sequence: TGCGCCAGCAGCTTGGCACCCTCCGCGGGGGGCACAGATACGCAGTATTTT.

V and J are TRBV30 and TRBJ1-1, with D hard to call. Trimming left V 7 bases short and J 7 bases short, with 16 bases between. This CDR3 contains 12 residues. The V gene's germline CDR1 is GTSNPN and CDR2 SVGIG (reference sequence). This CDR3 is CASSPRAVEAFF. The CDR3 DNA follows: TGTGCCTCTTCGCCCCGGGCAGTTGAAGCTTTCTTT.

The chain is built from TRBV6-6 and TRBJ2-1, with 7 bases aligning to TRBD2. Per the germline V gene, CDR1 is MNHNY and CDR2 is SVGAGI (reference sequence). The CDR3 consists of 15 residues. V gave up 2 bases and J gave up 0 bases; unmatched junction bases: 1. CDR3 sequence (DNA): TGTGCCAGCAGTTACAGGACTAGCTCCTACAATGAGCAGTTCTTC. Its protein is CASSYRTSSYNEQFF.

This chain links TRBV7-3 with TRBJ2-1; TRBD2 matches at 13 bases. Trimming cost V 5 bases and J 9 bases; bases outside gene matches: 7. The CDR3 is 15 amino acids. Germline V gene lookup returns CDR1 SGHTA and CDR2 FQGTGA. CDR3 in DNA: TGTGCCAGCAGCCCTGGACTAGCGGGAGCCAGTGAGCAGTTCTTC. This gives the protein CASSPGLAGASEQFF.

V and J are TRBV18 and TRBJ1-4; D call uncertain. CDR1 KGHSH and CDR2 LQKENI come from the germline V gene. The CDR3 has 13 amino acids. With 6 bases removed from V and 5 bases from J, the gap between germline ends came to 10 bases. CDR3 residues: CASSLDENEKLFF. Written as DNA, the CDR3 is TGTGCCAGCTCCCTCGATGAGAATGAAAAACTGTTTTTT.

The chain employs TRBV6-5 and TRBJ2-1, with 7 bases identical to TRBD2. The CDR3 consists of 11 residues. Trimming cost V 2 bases and J 12 bases; bases outside gene matches: 1. The germline CDR1 and CDR2 sequences are MNHEY and SVGAGI. DNA for the CDR3: TGTGCCAGCAGTTACAGACTAGCGCAGTTCTTC. Translating it yields CASSYRLAQFF.

The chain is built from TRBV5-4 and TRBJ2-1; the D call may be TRBD1 or TRBD2 (5 bases each). Germline loops: CDR1 SGHNT, CDR2 YYREEE (reference sequence). Trimming stripped 2 bases from V and 7 bases from J, with 13 bases between. This CDR3 contains 14 residues. The DNA of the CDR3 is TGTGCCAGCAGCTTCGGGCAGGGAGAAAATGAGCAGTTCTTC. It yields the protein CASSFGQGENEQFF.

The chain is built from TRBV2 and TRBJ2-4, with TRBD2 matching 9 bases. The CDR3 covers 14 residues. The germline CDR1 and CDR2 sequences are SNHLY and FYNNEI. Trimming removed 6 bases from V and 3 bases from J; junction bases left unmatched: 3. The DNA of the CDR3 is TGTGCCAGCAGGGCGGGAGGGGGCAAAAACATTCAGTACTTC. Translated: CASRAGGGKNIQYF.

This chain connects TRBV5-1 to TRBJ2-5; TRBD2 aligns across 9 bases. The V gene end was trimmed by 6 bases and the J gene end by 5 bases; junction bases not matched to a gene: 8. Per the germline V gene, CDR1 is SGHRS and CDR2 is YFSETQ. This CDR3 has 14 residues. CDR3 nucleotides: TGCGCCAGCACCGGAGCGGGAGGTGGTGAGACCCAGTACTTC. Encoded protein: CASTGAGGGETQYF.

This clone appeared once. The V call is TRBV4-2, the J call TRBJ2-1; D possibly matches TRBD1 or TRBD2 (5 bases each). Looked up from germline, CDR1 is LGHNA and CDR2 is YNFKEQ. The CDR3 is made up of 14 amino acids. Trimming stripped 3 bases from V and 5 bases from J, with 11 bases between. The DNA for the CDR3 is TGTGCCAGCAGCCACCTCCGGGACCACAATGAGCAGTTCTTC. Protein product: CASSHLRDHNEQFF.

CDR3 sequence: CASTLRTGLMGYGYTF. The DNA of the CDR3 is TGTGCCAGCACCCTCAGGACAGGTCTGATGGGCTATGGCTACACCTTC. J is TRBJ1-2 and V is TRBV21-1; the D call TRBD1 from the table was never checked on the DNA. TRBV21-1 is described as a pseudogene. The CDR3 spans 16 residues.

The chain links TRBV7-2 to TRBJ1-5; tentative D call: TRBD1 (5 bases). Germline V gene lookup returns CDR1 SGHTA and CDR2 FQGNSA. This CDR3 spans 17 amino acids. V was pared by 1 base and J by 3 bases, with 16 bases between. The CDR3 loop is CASSLERGGVANQPQHF. The CDR3 DNA follows: TGTGCCAGCAGCTTAGAGCGGGGAGGGGTGGCCAATCAGCCCCAGCATTTT. The variable domain in full, with the rest retrieved from reference TRBV7-2 and TRBJ1-5, is GAGVSQSPSNKVTEKGKDVELRCDPISGHTALYWYRQSLGQGLEFLIYFQGNSAPDKSGLPSDRFSAERTGGSVSTLTIQRTQQEDSAVYLCASSLERGGVANQPQHFGDGTRLSIL.

The chain joins TRBV19 to TRBJ2-2; 12 bases agree with TRBD2. The CDR3 has 14 amino acids. V was pared by 7 bases and J by 5 bases, with 2 bases of the junction left unmatched. CDR1 LNHDA and CDR2 SQIVND come from the germline V gene (reference sequence). The CDR3 spells CASTGLAGTGELFF. CDR3 DNA: TGTGCCAGTACGGGACTAGCGGGTACCGGGGAGCTGTTTTTT.

The genes are TRBV25-1 and TRBJ1-2; D call uncertain. This CDR3 is built from 15 residues. Germline V gene data show CDR1 as MGHDK and CDR2 as SYGVNS. V was shortened by 1 base and J by 6 bases, with 15 bases between the two germline ends. In DNA form, the CDR3 reads TGTGCCAGCAGTGAATCGGTAGGAGGAAAGAATGGCTACACCTTC. It yields the protein CASSESVGGKNGYTF.

This clone was seen a handful of times. The chain joins TRBV10-3 to TRBJ2-7; 11 nucleotides agree with TRBD1. CDR1 and CDR2 from the germline V gene are ENHRY and SYGVKD. The CDR3 has 14 residues. After removal of 8 bases from V and 4 bases from J, the junction contained 7 bases not matched to a gene. The CDR3 loop reads CAIHPGQGDYEQYF. DNA of the CDR3: TGTGCCATCCACCCGGGACAGGGGGATTACGAGCAGTACTTC.

CDR3 DNA: TGTGCCAGCAGCAAAGACACATTAGAGACCCAGTACTTC. Encoded protein: CASSKDTLETQYF. The rearrangement joins TRBV28 to TRBJ2-5; D uncertain. Germline V gene data show CDR1 as MDHEN and CDR2 as SYDVKM. Trimming removed 6 bases at V and 4 bases at J, with 12 bases between. The CDR3 is made up of 13 amino acids.

This chain connects TRBV27 to TRBJ2-3; TRBD1 might be the D (6 bases). CDR1 MNHEY and CDR2 SMNVEV come from the germline V gene (reference sequence). The CDR3 sequence is 18 residues long. V lost 4 bases to trimming and J lost 4 bases, with 24 bases between them. In nucleotides, the CDR3 is TGTGCCAGCAGTTCACTCCTTTCCGGGACAACCAGGGCAGATACGCAGTATTTT. This encodes CASSSLLSGTTRADTQYF.

Remarks on this clone: The same CDR3 also results from other DNA sequences found in this sample. V gene TRBV20-1 combines with J gene TRBJ1-2; D is unresolved. In germline, CDR1 is DFQATT, CDR2 SNEGSKA (reference sequence). This CDR3 region has 11 residues. V gave up 3 bases and J gave up 1 base, with 3 bases separating them. CDR3: CSASDNYGYTF. CDR3 sequence (DNA): TGCAGTGCTAGTGATAACTATGGCTACACCTTC.

The rearrangement uses TRBV14 and TRBJ2-2, with 7 bases that match TRBD2. This CDR3 has 15 residues. CDR1 is SGHDN, CDR2 FVKESK, per germline. V lost 4 bases to trimming and J lost 4 bases; unmatched junction nucleotides: 6. This CDR3 reads CASSPQAGTTGELFF. Written as DNA, the CDR3 is TGTGCCAGCAGCCCTCAAGCGGGAACCACCGGGGAGCTGTTTTTT.

J is TRBJ2-7 and V is TRBV27, with D possibly being TRBD2 (6 bases). The CDR3 contains 14 residues. CDR1 and CDR2 from the germline V gene are MNHEY and SMNVEV (reference sequence). The ends were cut back, 2 bases at V and 3 bases at J, with 11 bases in the middle. The CDR3 reads CASSLRGAHYEQYF. The CDR3 nucleotides are TGTGCCAGCAGTTTACGCGGGGCCCACTACGAGCAGTACTTC.

The chain links TRBV2 to TRBJ1-2, with unresolved D. Germline-derived CDR1 and CDR2 are SNHLY and FYNNEI. The CDR3 is made up of 15 amino acids. The germline V and J ends were trimmed by 3 bases and 4 bases, with 15 bases remaining between them. In DNA, the CDR3 is TGTGCCAGCAGTGAGGTGACGGACGGCCTCTATGGCTACACCTTC. It translates to CASSEVTDGLYGYTF.